The next 30 T cell receptor beta chains were all read from a single sample in a study of response to subunit inactivated influenza vaccine. Via MiXCR, TCRdb re-called the RT-PCR reads, giving one row per CDR3 protein. Of some 540,000 distinct CDR3 sequences in the sample, under 25% were seen once. These data were also filed under a second study, of T cells expressing NK-cell markers. From that study: Beta-chain TCR cDNA was generated via 5'RACE template switching with UMIs.

The material was CD4+ T cells sorted from PBMCs, obtained 12 days after vaccination. The origin of the receptors is a man aged 45-65 years who received an inactivated influenza vaccine.

In its sample, this clonotype was seen a few times. V gene TRBV20-1 combines with J gene TRBJ2-3; either TRBD1 or TRBD2 may supply D (5 bases each). This CDR3 is 12 amino acids long. V dropped 2 bases and J dropped 6 bases, with 9 bases sitting between them. From germline, CDR1 is DFQATT and CDR2 SNEGSKA (reference sequence). Here the CDR3 DNA reads TGCAGTGCTAGAAGGGACCGGGATACGCAGTATTTT. It encodes CSARRDRDTQYF.

The chain carries TRBV12-3 or TRBV12-4 and TRBJ1-3, with D possibly TRBD1 on 6 matching bases. The CDR3 loop spans 17 amino acids. V lost 5 bases and J 1 base, leaving 18 bases between the germline ends. The CDR3 nucleotides read TGTGCCAGCAGTCTCGGCATGGGGGGCAGATCTGGAAACACCATATATTTT. Encoded protein: CASSLGMGGRSGNTIYF.

This clonotype was detected only a few times. The rearrangement joins TRBV12-3 or TRBV12-4 to TRBJ2-4; TRBD1 matches at 9 bases. V dropped 5 bases and J dropped 8; count of bases not matched to a gene: 10. The CDR3 runs to 15 residues. CDR3 sequence reads: CASSPGQGWLDIQYF. CDR3 nucleotide sequence: TGTGCCAGCAGTCCAGGACAGGGGTGGTTGGACATTCAGTACTTC.

The chain uses TRBV9 and TRBJ2-1; 8 bases are a match to TRBD1. The CDR3 extends over 15 amino acids. Germline V lookup: CDR1 SGDLS, CDR2 YYNGEE. V lost 4 bases and J lost 8; bases outside the gene matches: 11. CDR3 in DNA: TGTGCCAGCAGCCCCGACCCTGGACAGGGCTATGAGCAGTTCTTC. The encoded protein is CASSPDPGQGYEQFF.

This clonotype appeared a few times. A junction end diverges from the germline sequence, so it may reflect a read error. This rearrangement joins TRBV7-9 to TRBJ2-1; D may be TRBD2 (5 bases). The CDR3 is 14 amino acids. The germline gives CDR1 SEHNR, CDR2 FQNEAQ (reference sequence). Here the CDR3 DNA reads TGCCCCTCTCTCGGGGAGACCATCTACAATGAGCAGTTCTTC. Translated, it gives CPSLGETIYNEQFF.

The chain employs TRBV6-2 or TRBV6-3 and TRBJ1-5, with D tentatively TRBD1 (5 bases). The CDR3 extends over 16 amino acids. Trimming removed 6 bases at V and 6 bases at J, with 21 bases between. CDR1 is MNHEY and CDR2 is SVGEGT in the germline V gene. Written as DNA, the CDR3 is TGTGCCAGCAGCATACTCGGGCAGGGCCGGTTTCAGCCCCAGCATTTT. Its translation: CASSILGQGRFQPQHF.

This clonotype was recorded a few times. The J gene is TRBJ2-7, the V gene TRBV19; possible D gene TRBD1, 5 bases. Trimming pared 3 bases from V and 6 bases from J, leaving 15 bases between. Germline CDR1 LNHDA, CDR2 SQIVND (reference sequence). The CDR3 runs to 14 residues. Written as DNA, the CDR3 is TGTGCCAGTAGTATTCAACCAGGAAGGGGCGAGCAGTACTTC. Protein product: CASSIQPGRGEQYF.

This clonotype was detected a few times. V usage is TRBV29-1 and J usage is TRBJ2-7, with no clear D. Germline-derived CDR1 and CDR2 are SQVTM and ANQGSEA. This CDR3 has 11 amino acids. The CDR3, as DNA: TGCGGTTGTGGTGAACCCTACGAGCAGTACTTC. This codes for CGCGEPYEQYF.

The J gene is TRBJ2-1, the V gene TRBV3-1; 15 positions agree with TRBD2. The germline V gene has CDR1 LGHDT and CDR2 YNNKEL (reference sequence). CDR3 size: 16 residues. V was clipped by 1 base and J by 11 bases; unmatched bases: 6. CDR3 DNA sequence: TGTGCCAGCAGCCAAGGGGGGACTAGCGGGAGGACAAAGCAGTTCTTC. This codes for CASSQGGTSGRTKQFF.

CDR3 region: CASRPGLAKYNEQFF. Written as DNA, the CDR3 is TGTGCCAGCAGACCAGGACTAGCCAAATACAATGAGCAGTTCTTC. The rearrangement links TRBV9 to TRBJ2-1; 8 positions match TRBD2. The CDR3 has 15 amino acids. The V gene end was trimmed by 5 bases and the J gene end by 4 bases; junction bases not matched to a gene: 8. Germline values: CDR1 SGDLS, CDR2 YYNGEE. Combining the CDR3 with reference TRBV9 and TRBJ2-1 gives the whole variable domain DSGVTQTPKHLITATGQRVTLRCSPRSGDLSVYWYQQSLDQGLQFLIQYYNGEERAKGNILERFSAQQFPDLHSELNLSSLELGDSALYFCASRPGLAKYNEQFFGPGTRLTVL.

This clonotype was seen once. The J gene is TRBJ1-6, the V gene TRBV7-2, with 8 bases identical to TRBD1. This CDR3 comprises 14 residues. J lost 8 bases, V lost 5 bases, and 5 bases had no gene match. CDR1 is SGHTA, CDR2 FQGNSA, per germline. The CDR3 loop reads CASSTETGDSPLHF. In DNA, the CDR3 is TGTGCCAGCAGCACCGAGACAGGGGATTCACCCCTCCACTTT.

The chain links TRBV5-1 to TRBJ2-5; possibly TRBD1 for D (6 bases). Trimming pared 0 bases from V and 5 bases from J, leaving 14 bases between. The CDR3 totals 15 residues. Germline V lookup: CDR1 SGHRS, CDR2 YFSETQ. CDR3 amino acids: CASSLEWGQDETQYF. The DNA of the CDR3 is TGCGCCAGCAGCTTGGAATGGGGGCAGGATGAGACCCAGTACTTC.

The V gene is TRBV7-9, the J gene TRBJ2-1; 9 positions match TRBD1. Germline lookup yields CDR1 SEHNR and CDR2 FQNEAQ (reference sequence). The trim removed 1 base at V and 14 bases at J, leaving 3 bases unmatched. The CDR3 consists of 12 residues. The DNA for the CDR3 is TGTGCCAGCAGCTTAGGGAGGACAGGGGAGTTCTTC. Protein sequence: CASSLGRTGEFF. The full variable domain, completed using reference TRBV7-9 and TRBJ2-1, is DTGVSQNPRHKITKRGQNVTFRCDPISEHNRLYWYRQTLGQGPEFLTYFQNEAQLEKSRLLSDRFSAERPKGSFSTLEIQRTEQGDSAMYLCASSLGRTGEFFGPGTRLTVL.

Comment on this clonotype: Its ends do not fully match the called genes, so a read error is possible. The J gene is TRBJ1-4, the V gene TRBV5-8; the match to TRBD1 covers 11 bases. This CDR3 is 15 amino acids long. Germline lookup yields CDR1 SGHTS and CDR2 YDEGEE. The CDR3 spells CAISLSGQGDEKLFF. The CDR3 DNA reads TGTGCCATCAGCTTGTCGGGACAGGGGGATGAAAAACTGTTTTTT.

This clonotype was observed a few times. V usage is TRBV5-1 and J usage is TRBJ2-1, with TRBD2 identical over 8 bases. Unmatched junction bases numbered 4, after V lost 2 bases and J lost 3 bases. Germline V CDR1 and CDR2: SGHRS, YFSETQ. This CDR3 has 15 residues. CDR3 residues: CASSFETSGYNEQFF. The CDR3 region has the DNA TGCGCCAGCAGCTTCGAAACTAGCGGCTACAATGAGCAGTTCTTC.

In its sample, this clonotype was seen many times. The CDR3 spells CASTPDRAGQPQHF. CDR3 DNA sequence: TGTGCCAGCACCCCCGACAGGGCTGGTCAGCCCCAGCATTTT. The V gene is TRBV12-3 or TRBV12-4, the J gene TRBJ1-5, with 7 bases identical to TRBD1. This CDR3 is built from 14 residues. V was clipped by 7 bases and J by 6 bases; unmatched bases: 9.

This clonotype has just a few counts. The chain recombines TRBV28 with TRBJ2-7; 9 bases are shared with TRBD1. The CDR3 contains 16 residues. Looked up from germline, CDR1 is MDHEN and CDR2 is SYDVKM. The V gene end was trimmed by 5 bases and the J gene end by 0 bases; junction bases not matched to a gene: 8. CDR3: CASSLTGDRVSYEQYF. Written as DNA, the CDR3 is TGTGCCAGCAGTCTGACAGGGGACAGGGTCTCCTACGAGCAGTACTTC. The full variable domain, completed using reference TRBV28 and TRBJ2-7, is DVKVTQSSRYLVKRTGEKVFLECVQDMDHENMFWYRQDPGLGLRLIYFSYDVKMKEKGDIPEGYSVSREKKERFSLILESASTNQTSMYLCASSLTGDRVSYEQYFGPGTRLTVT.

There are a few counts of this clonotype. The chain combines TRBV5-1 with TRBJ2-5, with D maybe TRBD2 (5 bases). The germline V gene has CDR1 SGHRS and CDR2 YFSETQ. With 0 bases removed from V and 5 bases from J, the gap between germline ends came to 14 bases. The CDR3 consists of 15 residues. The chain's CDR3 is CASSLDPSSGETQYF. The CDR3 nucleotides are TGCGCCAGCAGCTTGGATCCTAGCTCAGGCGAGACCCAGTACTTC.

This clonotype was recorded a few times. This chain links TRBV28 with TRBJ2-7; D not resolved. V lost 3 bases and J 1 base, leaving 10 bases between the germline ends. The CDR3 consists of 14 residues. Germline V gives CDR1 MDHEN, CDR2 SYDVKM. The CDR3 DNA reads TGTGCCAGCAGTTTCCATGGTGCTTCCTACGAGCAGTACTTC. Translation gives CASSFHGASYEQYF.

Many counts were recorded for this clonotype. The chain joins TRBV15 to TRBJ2-5; D perhaps matches TRBD1 (6 bases). Trimming stripped 0 bases from V and 5 bases from J, with 25 bases between. The CDR3 covers 19 residues. CDR1 and CDR2 (germline): LNHNV, YYDKDF (reference sequence). This CDR3 reads CATSRDSLLGTRKLETQYF. The CDR3 DNA reads as TGTGCCACCAGCAGAGATAGCCTTCTCGGGACAAGAAAGTTGGAGACCCAGTACTTC.

The V call is TRBV20-1, the J call TRBJ2-3; D might be TRBD2 (5 bases). The CDR3 is 14 residues long. V lost 6 bases to trimming and J lost 0 bases, with 13 bases between them. The germline gives CDR1 DFQATT, CDR2 SNEGSKA (reference sequence). DNA for the CDR3: TGCAGTGCCTACGATAGGACTAGCACAGATACGCAGTATTTT. This translates into CSAYDRTSTDTQYF.

This clonotype was seen only a few times. The chain couples TRBV4-2 to TRBJ1-1, with D unclear. The CDR3 runs 15 residues. Per the germline V gene, CDR1 is LGHNA and CDR2 is YNFKEQ. V lost 4 bases, J lost 3 bases, and 15 bases lay in between. CDR3 nucleotide sequence: TGTGCCAGCAGCCCATCGGGAGGGCAGCACACTGAAGCTTTCTTT. Protein sequence: CASSPSGGQHTEAFF.

The sample holds a few counts of this clonotype. The CDR3 sequence is CASRIDITSNQPQHF. The DNA of the CDR3 is TGTGCCAGCAGGATCGACATTACTAGCAATCAGCCCCAGCATTTT. The V gene is TRBV28, the J gene TRBJ1-5, with no clear D. The V and J ends lost 6 bases and 0 bases respectively, with 12 bases between them. The CDR3 runs 15 residues. CDR1 is MDHEN and CDR2 is SYDVKM in the germline V gene.

This clonotype occurred a few times. The genes are TRBV29-1 and TRBJ1-4; the D is unclear. V lost 4 bases and J 0 bases, leaving 6 bases between the germline ends. The CDR3 consists of 13 residues. CDR1 SQVTM and CDR2 ANQGSEA come from the germline V gene. CDR3 bases: TGCAGCGTTGGCAGGACAACTAATGAAAAACTGTTTTTT. It is translated as CSVGRTTNEKLFF.

There are many counts of this clonotype. This chain joins TRBV7-6 and TRBJ2-5; D is perhaps TRBD2 (5 bases). Trimming pared 6 bases from V and 5 bases from J, leaving 19 bases between. The CDR3 sequence is 15 residues long. Germline CDR1 SGHVS, CDR2 FNYEAQ. The CDR3 DNA reads TGTGCCAGCAGACATCCTAGGGTAGCGAGTGAGACCCAGTACTTC. Encoded protein: CASRHPRVASETQYF.

The chain combines TRBV30 with TRBJ2-3, with 11 bases lining up with TRBD2. V lost 5 bases, J lost 4 bases, and 8 bases stayed unmatched. The CDR3 length is 15 residues. Germline V gene sequence: CDR1 GTSNPN, CDR2 SVGIG (reference sequence). This chain's CDR3 is CAWRPLAGVSDTQYF. CDR3 DNA sequence: TGTGCCTGGCGTCCACTAGCGGGGGTTTCAGATACGCAGTATTTT.

This clonotype came up a few times. The chain couples TRBV12-3 or TRBV12-4 to TRBJ2-1; weak D call: TRBD1 (7 bases). Between the trimmed V and J ends, which lost 1 base and 8 bases, there was a span of 18 bases. The CDR3 consists of 16 residues. CDR3 region: CASSLGNAAGGYEQFF. The DNA for the CDR3 is TGTGCCAGCAGTTTAGGGAACGCGGCAGGGGGGTATGAGCAGTTCTTC.

This clonotype turned up a few times. This chain joins TRBV20-1 and TRBJ2-5; weak D call: TRBD2 (6 bases). The CDR3 contains 15 residues. CDR1 is DFQATT, CDR2 SNEGSKA, per germline (reference sequence). Trimming took 3 bases from V and 5 from J, leaving 19 bases between them. The DNA of the CDR3 is TGCAGTGCTAGGGCCCCTACCGGGAGCATGGAGACCCAGTACTTC. The encoded protein is CSARAPTGSMETQYF.

The V call is TRBV2, the J call TRBJ2-2; TRBD2 aligns across 13 bases. The length of the CDR3 is 18 residues. Trimming cost V 5 bases and J 6 bases; bases outside gene matches: 12. Germline values: CDR1 SNHLY, CDR2 FYNNEI. The CDR3 region has the DNA TGTGCCAGCAGTCACGGGACTAGCGGGATCTTTGTCGCCGGGGAGCTGTTTTTT. This encodes CASSHGTSGIFVAGELFF. Together with reference TRBV2 and TRBJ2-2, the CDR3 gives the full variable domain: EPEVTQTPSHQVTQMGQEVILRCVPISNHLYFYWYRQILGQKVEFLVSFYNNEISEKSEIFDDQFSVERPDGSNFTLKIRSTKLEDSAMYFCASSHGTSGIFVAGELFFGEGSRLTVL.

The rearrangement joins TRBV11-2 to TRBJ2-2; D is undetermined. The CDR3 has 15 residues. Trimming shortened V by 1 base and J by 1 base, and 7 bases separated the two germline ends. Per the germline V gene, CDR1 is SGHAT and CDR2 is FQNNGV. CDR3 bases: TGTGCCAGCAGCTTAGTATGGCAGAACACCGGGGAGCTGTTTTTT. Amino acid sequence: CASSLVWQNTGELFF. The entire variable domain, with the rest obtained from reference TRBV11-2 and TRBJ2-2, is as follows: EAGVAQSPRYKIIEKRQSVAFWCNPISGHATLYWYQQILGQGPKLLIQFQNNGVVDDSQLPKDRFSAERLKGVDSTLKIQPAKLEDSAVYLCASSLVWQNTGELFFGEGSRLTVL.